A selection of T cell receptor beta chains follows, all from one sample in a study of T cells in Graves' hyperthyroidism and ophthalmopathy. MiXCR, applied by TCRdb to the multiplex PCR reads, yields one record per CDR3 protein. Found here are around 600,000 distinct CDR3 sequences, over 40% of them singletons; the top ten hold approximately 6.8%. Sequenced input: peripheral blood or thyroid tissue (not recorded which). Receptors originate from an adult man with Graves' disease, either hyperthyroidism or ophthalmopathy (not recorded which). The CDR3 runs from the conserved cysteine through the conserved F or W. The D gene is left open where the match is weak. Not all rows give a size; the values are once, few, many and, for expanded clones, a class.

cdr3_nt: TGTGCCAGCAGTTTTGGAGGGACGGGGTACACTGAAGCTTTCTTT
cdr3_aa: CASSFGGTGYTEAFF
j_call: TRBJ1-1
d_call: .
clone_size: .
v_call: TRBV2

cdr3_nt: TGCGCCAGCAGCCCGGGGGATCGGCCAAACTATGGCTACACCTTC
cdr3_aa: CASSPGDRPNYGYTF
j_call: TRBJ1-2
d_call: .
clone_size: .
v_call: TRBV5-1

cdr3_nt: TGTGCCAGCCTAAAGAGGTCAGGTAATAGCAATCAGCCCCAGCATTTT
cdr3_aa: CASLKRSGNSNQPQHF
j_call: TRBJ1-5
d_call: .
clone_size: .
v_call: TRBV10-2

cdr3_nt: TGTGCCAGTAACACTAAGGAGATTGGATATCAGCCCCAGCATTTT
cdr3_aa: CASNTKEIGYQPQHF
j_call: TRBJ1-5
d_call: .
clone_size: .
v_call: TRBV19

cdr3_nt: TGTGCCAGTAGTAGCTTGGACAGGGCTCGTGAAAAACTGTTTTTT
cdr3_aa: CASSSLDRAREKLFF
j_call: TRBJ1-4
d_call: TRBD1
clone_size: .
v_call: TRBV19

cdr3_nt: TGTGCCGGTGGGTGGGGGGGTAGGAACACTGAAGCTTTCTTT
cdr3_aa: CAGGWGGRNTEAFF
j_call: TRBJ1-1
d_call: .
clone_size: .
v_call: TRBV7-2

cdr3_nt: TGTGCCAGTAGCCAGGGACAGGGGTTCACTGAAGCTTTCTTT
cdr3_aa: CASSQGQGFTEAFF
j_call: TRBJ1-1
d_call: TRBD1
clone_size: .
v_call: TRBV19

cdr3_nt: TGTGCCACCAGTCCCCCCGACTCGCCCTACGAGCAGTACTTC
cdr3_aa: CATSPPDSPYEQYF
j_call: TRBJ2-7
d_call: .
clone_size: many
v_call: TRBV24-1

cdr3_nt: TGCAGTGCTAGCGAAGAGGGGGCAGGGGGGGGGTATAATTCACCCCTCCACTTT
cdr3_aa: CSASEEGAGGGYNSPLHF
j_call: TRBJ1-6
d_call: TRBD1
clone_size: .
v_call: TRBV20-1

cdr3_nt: TGTGCCAGCAGCTTGTCAGGGAGGGAGGAGACCCAGTACTTC
cdr3_aa: CASSLSGREETQYF
j_call: TRBJ2-5
d_call: TRBD2
clone_size: .
v_call: TRBV7-9

cdr3_nt: TGCAGCCTAGGAAGCGCACAGCCCCAGCATTTT
cdr3_aa: CSLGSAQPQHF
j_call: TRBJ1-5
d_call: .
clone_size: .
v_call: TRBV29-1

cdr3_nt: TGTGCCAGCACCCGACTAGCGGGACGCTACGAGCAGTACTTC
cdr3_aa: CASTRLAGRYEQYF
j_call: TRBJ2-7
d_call: TRBD2
clone_size: few
v_call: TRBV7-9

cdr3_nt: TGCGCCTGCAGCTTGGAGGTAACCGGGGAGCTGTTTTTT
cdr3_aa: CACSLEVTGELFF
j_call: TRBJ2-2
d_call: .
clone_size: .
v_call: TRBV5-1

cdr3_nt: TGCAGTGCTAGAGAAACTGAGGCTCCCTACGAGCAGTACTTC
cdr3_aa: CSARETEAPYEQYF
j_call: TRBJ2-7
d_call: .
clone_size: .
v_call: TRBV20-1

cdr3_nt: TGCGCCAGCAGCTGGTCCAGGGAAGGGACCTACGAGCAGTACTTC
cdr3_aa: CASSWSREGTYEQYF
j_call: TRBJ2-7
d_call: .
clone_size: few
v_call: TRBV5-1

cdr3_nt: TGTGCCAGTAGGAGTAGGGCGAACACTGAAGCTTTCTTT
cdr3_aa: CASRSRANTEAFF
j_call: TRBJ1-1
d_call: .
clone_size: few
v_call: TRBV19

cdr3_nt: TGTGCCAGCAGCTTAGGGACAGGGCCGAATTCACCCCTCCACTTT
cdr3_aa: CASSLGTGPNSPLHF
j_call: TRBJ1-6
d_call: TRBD1
clone_size: few
v_call: TRBV7-3

cdr3_nt: TGCAGCAGTTCCGGACAAAAGGTATCACCCCTCCACTTT
cdr3_aa: CSSSGQKVSPLHF
j_call: TRBJ1-6
d_call: .
clone_size: .
v_call: TRBV29-1

cdr3_nt: TGTGCCAGCAGCGGAGGGGAAACGAACACTGAAGCTTTCTTT
cdr3_aa: CASSGGETNTEAFF
j_call: TRBJ1-1
d_call: .
clone_size: few
v_call: TRBV7-9

cdr3_nt: TGTGCCATCAGTGAAACAGGCTACTCCTACGAGCAGTACTTC
cdr3_aa: CAISETGYSYEQYF
j_call: TRBJ2-7
d_call: .
clone_size: .
v_call: TRBV10-3

cdr3_nt: TGCGCCGGCAGCGAAGGAGTCCTAGACACTGAAGCTTTCTTT
cdr3_aa: CAGSEGVLDTEAFF
j_call: TRBJ1-1
d_call: .
clone_size: .
v_call: TRBV10-2

cdr3_nt: TGCAGCGGGACTAGCGGGAGAGGAATGGCCGGGGAGCTGTTTTTT
cdr3_aa: CSGTSGRGMAGELFF
j_call: TRBJ2-2
d_call: TRBD2
clone_size: .
v_call: TRBV29-1

cdr3_nt: TGTGCCACCAGCTCGGGGGAAAACACCATATATTTT
cdr3_aa: CATSSGENTIYF
j_call: TRBJ1-3
d_call: .
clone_size: many
v_call: TRBV15

cdr3_nt: TGTGCCAGCAGTTACTCGCAGGGGGCATCCTATAATTCACCCCTCCACTTT
cdr3_aa: CASSYSQGASYNSPLHF
j_call: TRBJ1-6
d_call: TRBD1
clone_size: .
v_call: TRBV2

cdr3_nt: TGTGCCAGCAGCTTAGATGCGCTCGCCTACGAGCAGTACTTC
cdr3_aa: CASSLDALAYEQYF
j_call: TRBJ2-7
d_call: .
clone_size: .
v_call: TRBV7-8

cdr3_nt: TGTGCCAGCAGTTACGGACTTGCCTCCTACGAGCAGTACTTC
cdr3_aa: CASSYGLASYEQYF
j_call: TRBJ2-7
d_call: .
clone_size: few
v_call: TRBV6-5

cdr3_nt: TGTGCCAGCAGTTTCTCCAGCGTTCGGAACACTGAAGCTTTCTTT
cdr3_aa: CASSFSSVRNTEAFF
j_call: TRBJ1-1
d_call: .
clone_size: few
v_call: TRBV12-3/TRBV12-4

cdr3_nt: TGTGCCAGCAGCCAAGTGGTTCATCAGGTCGAGGGTTATAATTCACCCCTCCACTTT
cdr3_aa: CASSQVVHQVEGYNSPLHF
j_call: TRBJ1-6
d_call: .
clone_size: few
v_call: TRBV7-2

cdr3_nt: TGTGCCAGCTCACCAGCCAGGGGTAGGGATCAGCCCCAGCATTTT
cdr3_aa: CASSPARGRDQPQHF
j_call: TRBJ1-5
d_call: .
clone_size: .
v_call: TRBV9

cdr3_nt: TGTGCCAGCAGTGAGCCCCAGGGCACTAATGAAAAACTGTTTTTT
cdr3_aa: CASSEPQGTNEKLFF
j_call: TRBJ1-4
d_call: .
clone_size: few
v_call: TRBV2

cdr3_nt: TGTGCCAGCAGCTTAACGGTGTCCGGGGAGCTGTTTTTT
cdr3_aa: CASSLTVSGELFF
j_call: TRBJ2-2
d_call: .
clone_size: .
v_call: TRBV7-3

cdr3_nt: TGCAGTGCTCCCAGGGGAAGGCAAGAGACCCAGTACTTC
cdr3_aa: CSAPRGRQETQYF
j_call: TRBJ2-5
d_call: .
clone_size: few
v_call: TRBV20-1

cdr3_nt: TGTGCCAGCAGCCCCGACGGGAGCTATGGCTACACCTTC
cdr3_aa: CASSPDGSYGYTF
j_call: TRBJ1-2
d_call: .
clone_size: many
v_call: TRBV7-9

cdr3_nt: TGTGCCAGCAGTCTACCGGGCAATCAGCCCCAGCATTTT
cdr3_aa: CASSLPGNQPQHF
j_call: TRBJ1-5
d_call: .
clone_size: many
v_call: TRBV12-3/TRBV12-4

cdr3_nt: TGTGCCAGTAGTATAGTATGGAACAGCAAAGCAACTAACTATGGCTACACCTTC
cdr3_aa: CASSIVWNSKATNYGYTF
j_call: TRBJ1-2
d_call: .
clone_size: few
v_call: TRBV19

cdr3_nt: TGTGCCAGCAGTCCGTCGGAGGGGACTGACTTATTTCTTGCAACTAATGAAAAACTGTTTTTT
cdr3_aa: CASSPSEGTDLFLATNEKLFF
j_call: TRBJ1-4
d_call: .
clone_size: .
v_call: TRBV6-4

cdr3_nt: TGCAGTGCCAGCAGCCTCAGGGGTAGGACCTACGAGCAGTACTTC
cdr3_aa: CSASSLRGRTYEQYF
j_call: TRBJ2-7
d_call: .
clone_size: .
v_call: TRBV20-1

cdr3_nt: TGTGCCACCAGCCCCCGGAGTGGCAGGGGGGCCGAGACCCAGTACTTC
cdr3_aa: CATSPRSGRGAETQYF
j_call: TRBJ2-5
d_call: .
clone_size: many
v_call: TRBV15

cdr3_nt: TGTGCCATCAGTGAGTCGGGGGCCTACGAGCAGTACTTC
cdr3_aa: CAISESGAYEQYF
j_call: TRBJ2-7
d_call: .
clone_size: once
v_call: TRBV10-3

cdr3_nt: TGTGCCAGCAGCTCAGACAGGGGAAGTGAAAAACTGTTTTTT
cdr3_aa: CASSSDRGSEKLFF
j_call: TRBJ1-4
d_call: TRBD1
clone_size: many
v_call: TRBV2

cdr3_nt: TGTGCCAGCATACTTTCCTCTGGAAACACCATATATTTT
cdr3_aa: CASILSSGNTIYF
j_call: TRBJ1-3
d_call: .
clone_size: many
v_call: TRBV7-9

cdr3_nt: TGTGCCAGCAGCTACCCCGGGACAGAGTTTCACTATGGCTACACCTTC
cdr3_aa: CASSYPGTEFHYGYTF
j_call: TRBJ1-2
d_call: TRBD1
clone_size: .
v_call: TRBV7-9

cdr3_nt: TGTGCCAGCAGCTTCTACGGATCTGAAGCTTTCTTT
cdr3_aa: CASSFYGSEAFF
j_call: TRBJ1-1
d_call: .
clone_size: .
v_call: TRBV7-2

cdr3_nt: TGTGCCAGCAGCCAAGACAGTCCTAACTATGGCTACACCTTC
cdr3_aa: CASSQDSPNYGYTF
j_call: TRBJ1-2
d_call: .
clone_size: .
v_call: TRBV3-1

cdr3_nt: TGTGCCAGCAGCGCCCCGGGACAGGGTTTGTATGGCTACACCTTC
cdr3_aa: CASSAPGQGLYGYTF
j_call: TRBJ1-2
d_call: TRBD1
clone_size: few
v_call: TRBV9